This T cell receptor (beta chain) was found in a study of control samples from healthy donors and cancer patients. Germline assignment: CDR1 SGHRS and CDR2 YFSETQ. There are 14 residues in the CDR3. V lost 0 bases and J 6 bases, leaving 10 bases between the germline ends. The table came from immunoSEQ multiplex PCR; TCRdb's copy has only in-frame clones and leaves some out. This table holds 100,000 or so clones, approximately 82% found once. The V call is TRBV5-1, the J call TRBJ2-1; D uncertain. The clonotype was recovered from a woman aged 60 to 75 in good health. Material for sequencing was blood. The CDR3 protein is CASSLAAGLNEQFF. DNA for the CDR3: TGCGCCAGCAGCTTGGCCGCAGGTCTCAATGAGCAGTTCTTC.